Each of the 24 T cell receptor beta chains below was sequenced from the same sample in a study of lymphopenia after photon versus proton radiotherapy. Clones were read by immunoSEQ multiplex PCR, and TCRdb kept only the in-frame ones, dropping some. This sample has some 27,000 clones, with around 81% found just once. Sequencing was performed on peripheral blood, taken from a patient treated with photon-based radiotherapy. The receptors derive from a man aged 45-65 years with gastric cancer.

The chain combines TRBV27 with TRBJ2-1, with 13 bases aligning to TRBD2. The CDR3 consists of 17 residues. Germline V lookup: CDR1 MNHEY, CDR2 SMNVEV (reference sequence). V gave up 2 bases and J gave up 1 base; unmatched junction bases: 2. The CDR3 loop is CASSLRTSGSSYNEQFF. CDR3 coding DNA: TGTGCCAGCAGTTTACGGACTAGCGGGAGTTCCTACAATGAGCAGTTCTTC.

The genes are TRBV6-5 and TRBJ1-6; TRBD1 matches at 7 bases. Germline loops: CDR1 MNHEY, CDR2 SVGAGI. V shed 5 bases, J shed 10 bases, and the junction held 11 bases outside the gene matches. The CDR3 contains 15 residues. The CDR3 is CASSNFRGTESPLHF. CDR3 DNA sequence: TGTGCCAGCAGTAACTTTCGCGGGACAGAGTCACCCCTCCACTTT.

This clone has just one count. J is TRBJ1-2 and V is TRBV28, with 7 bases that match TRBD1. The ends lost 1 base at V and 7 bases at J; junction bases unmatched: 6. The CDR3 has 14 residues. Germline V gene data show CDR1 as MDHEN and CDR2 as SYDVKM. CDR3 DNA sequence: TGTGCCAGCAGTTTATCCGACAGGGTGGGTGGCTACACCTTC. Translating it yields CASSLSDRVGGYTF.

The CDR3 nucleotides are TGTGCCAGCAGCCTGGGGACACCCAACTCTGGAAACACCATATATTTT. Translated, it gives CASSLGTPNSGNTIYF. The chain is built from TRBV11-2 and TRBJ1-3; D is perhaps TRBD1 (6 bases). The CDR3 runs to 16 residues. Looked up from germline, CDR1 is SGHAT and CDR2 is FQNNGV. Trimming stripped 5 bases from V and 0 bases from J, with 14 bases between.

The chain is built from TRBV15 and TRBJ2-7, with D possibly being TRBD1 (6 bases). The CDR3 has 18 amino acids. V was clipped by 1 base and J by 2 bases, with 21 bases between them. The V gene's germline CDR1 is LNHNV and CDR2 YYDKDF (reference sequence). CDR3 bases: TGTGCCACCAGCAGAGCCCGCAGGGGTGGGGAAGACGCCTACGAGCAGTACTTC. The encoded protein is CATSRARRGGEDAYEQYF.

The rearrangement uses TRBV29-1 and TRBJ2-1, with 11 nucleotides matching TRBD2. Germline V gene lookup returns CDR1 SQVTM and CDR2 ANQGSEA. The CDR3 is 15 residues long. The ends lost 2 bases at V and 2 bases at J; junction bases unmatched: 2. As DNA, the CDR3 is TGCAGCGTTGAAAGTAGCGGGGGGGCCTACAATGAGCAGTTCTTC. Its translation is CSVESSGGAYNEQFF.

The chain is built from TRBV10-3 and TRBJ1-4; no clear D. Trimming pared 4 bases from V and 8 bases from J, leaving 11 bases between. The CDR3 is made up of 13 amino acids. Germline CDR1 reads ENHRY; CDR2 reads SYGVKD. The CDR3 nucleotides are TGTGCCATCAGTGCCGGCGGTGGGGAAAAACTGTTTTTT. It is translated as CAISAGGGEKLFF.

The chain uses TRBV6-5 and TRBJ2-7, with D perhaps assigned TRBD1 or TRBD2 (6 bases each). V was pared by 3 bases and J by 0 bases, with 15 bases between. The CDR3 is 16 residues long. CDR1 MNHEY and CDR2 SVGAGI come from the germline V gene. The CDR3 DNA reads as TGTGCCAGCAGTTATGTGGTAACGGGGGCCTCCTACGAGCAGTACTTC. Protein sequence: CASSYVVTGASYEQYF.

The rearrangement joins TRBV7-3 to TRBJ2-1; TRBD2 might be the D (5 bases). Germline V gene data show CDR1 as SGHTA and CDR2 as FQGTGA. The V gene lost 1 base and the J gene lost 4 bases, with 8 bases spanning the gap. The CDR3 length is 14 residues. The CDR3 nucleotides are TGTGCCAGCAGCTTAAGAGGGATATACAATGAGCAGTTCTTC. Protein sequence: CASSLRGIYNEQFF.

The CDR3 sequence is CASSLSEGSYNSPLHF. For the CDR3, the DNA is TGTGCCAGCAGTTTGTCCGAGGGGTCCTATAATTCACCCCTCCACTTT. This sequence joins TRBV27 and TRBJ1-6; weak D call: TRBD1 (5 bases). CDR3 length equals 16 residues. V was shortened by 3 bases and J by 1 base, with 10 bases between the two germline ends. CDR1 is MNHEY, CDR2 SMNVEV, per germline (reference sequence).

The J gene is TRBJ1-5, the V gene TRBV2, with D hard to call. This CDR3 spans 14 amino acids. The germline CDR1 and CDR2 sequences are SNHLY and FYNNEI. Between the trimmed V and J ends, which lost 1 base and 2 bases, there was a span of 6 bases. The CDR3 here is CASSEVGRNQPQHF. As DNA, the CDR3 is TGTGCCAGCAGTGAAGTCGGGCGCAATCAGCCCCAGCATTTT.

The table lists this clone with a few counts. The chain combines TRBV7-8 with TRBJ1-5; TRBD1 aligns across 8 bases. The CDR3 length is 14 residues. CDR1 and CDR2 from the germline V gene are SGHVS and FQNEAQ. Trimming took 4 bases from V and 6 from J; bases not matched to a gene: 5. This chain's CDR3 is CASSSTGGTQPQHF. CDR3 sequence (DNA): TGTGCCAGCAGCTCTACAGGGGGTACTCAGCCCCAGCATTTT. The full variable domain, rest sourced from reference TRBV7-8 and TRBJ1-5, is GAGVSQSPRYKVAKRGQDVALRCDPISGHVSLFWYQQALGQGPEFLTYFQNEAQLDKSGLPSDRFFAERPEGSVSTLKIQRTQQEDSAVYLCASSSTGGTQPQHFGDGTRLSIL.

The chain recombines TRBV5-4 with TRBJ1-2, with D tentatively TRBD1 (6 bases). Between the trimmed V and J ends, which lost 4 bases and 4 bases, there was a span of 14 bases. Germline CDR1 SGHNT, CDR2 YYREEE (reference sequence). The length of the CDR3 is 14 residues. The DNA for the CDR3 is TGTGCCAGCAGCCAACCGGACAGACTCTATGGCTACACCTTC. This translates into CASSQPDRLYGYTF.

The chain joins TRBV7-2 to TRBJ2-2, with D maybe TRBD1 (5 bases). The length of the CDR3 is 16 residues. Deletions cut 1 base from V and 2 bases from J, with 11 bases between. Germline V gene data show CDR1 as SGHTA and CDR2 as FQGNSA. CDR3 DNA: TGTGCCAGCAGCTTAGGGGTCAGGGTTAACACCGGGGAGCTGTTTTTT. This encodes CASSLGVRVNTGELFF. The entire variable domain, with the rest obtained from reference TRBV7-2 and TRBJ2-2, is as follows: GAGVSQSPSNKVTEKGKDVELRCDPISGHTALYWYRQSLGQGLEFLIYFQGNSAPDKSGLPSDRFSAERTGGSVSTLTIQRTQQEDSAVYLCASSLGVRVNTGELFFGEGSRLTVL.

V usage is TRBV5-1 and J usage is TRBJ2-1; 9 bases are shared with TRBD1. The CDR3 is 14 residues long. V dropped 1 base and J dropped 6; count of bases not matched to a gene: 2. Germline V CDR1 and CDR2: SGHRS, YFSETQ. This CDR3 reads CASSLSTGGNEQFF. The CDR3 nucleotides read TGCGCCAGCAGCTTGTCGACAGGGGGCAATGAGCAGTTCTTC.

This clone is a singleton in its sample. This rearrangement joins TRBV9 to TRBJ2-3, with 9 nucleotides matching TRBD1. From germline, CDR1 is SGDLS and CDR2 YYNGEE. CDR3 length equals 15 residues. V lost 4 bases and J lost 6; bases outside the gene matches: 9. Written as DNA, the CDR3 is TGTGCCAGCAGCCTTGCGGGACAGGGTATGGATACGCAGTATTTT. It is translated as CASSLAGQGMDTQYF.

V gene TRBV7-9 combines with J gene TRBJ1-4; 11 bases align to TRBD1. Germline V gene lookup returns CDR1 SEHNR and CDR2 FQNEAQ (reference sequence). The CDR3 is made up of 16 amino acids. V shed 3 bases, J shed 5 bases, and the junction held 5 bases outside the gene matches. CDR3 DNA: TGTGCCAGCAGCTTCTCCAGGACAGGGGGCAATGAAAAACTGTTTTTT. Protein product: CASSFSRTGGNEKLFF.

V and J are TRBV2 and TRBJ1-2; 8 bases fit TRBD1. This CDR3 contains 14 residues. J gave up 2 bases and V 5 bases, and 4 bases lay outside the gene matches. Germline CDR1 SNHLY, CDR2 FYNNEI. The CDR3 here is CASSQTGENYGYTF. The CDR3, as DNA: TGTGCCAGCAGTCAGACAGGGGAAAACTATGGCTACACCTTC.

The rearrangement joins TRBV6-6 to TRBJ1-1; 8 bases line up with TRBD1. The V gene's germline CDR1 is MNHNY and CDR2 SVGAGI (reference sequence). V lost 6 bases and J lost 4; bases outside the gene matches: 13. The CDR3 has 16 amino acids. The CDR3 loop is CASSLGRRTGPTEAFF. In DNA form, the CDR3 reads TGTGCCAGCAGCCTGGGGAGACGGACAGGGCCCACTGAAGCTTTCTTT.

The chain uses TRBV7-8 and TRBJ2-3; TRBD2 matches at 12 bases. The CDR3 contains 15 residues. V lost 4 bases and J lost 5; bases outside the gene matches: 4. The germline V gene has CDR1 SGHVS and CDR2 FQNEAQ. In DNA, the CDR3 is TGTGCCAGCAGCTCTAGCGGGGGGGCGGGAGATACGCAGTATTTT. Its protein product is CASSSSGGAGDTQYF.

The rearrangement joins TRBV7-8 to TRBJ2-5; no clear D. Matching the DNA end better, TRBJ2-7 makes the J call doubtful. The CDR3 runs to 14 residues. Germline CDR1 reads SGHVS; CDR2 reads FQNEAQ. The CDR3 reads CASSLGPLEYEQYF. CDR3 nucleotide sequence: TGTGCCAGCAGCTTAGGACCCCTTGAATACGAGCAGTACTTC.

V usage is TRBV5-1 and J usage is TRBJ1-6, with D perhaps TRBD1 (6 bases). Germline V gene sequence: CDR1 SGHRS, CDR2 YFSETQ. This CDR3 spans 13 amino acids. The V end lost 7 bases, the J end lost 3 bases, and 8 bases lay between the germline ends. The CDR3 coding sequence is TGCGCCAGCCGGGACATCTATAATTCACCCCTCCACTTT. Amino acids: CASRDIYNSPLHF. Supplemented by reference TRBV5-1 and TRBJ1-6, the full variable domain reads KAGVTQTPRYLIKTRGQQVTLSCSPISGHRSVSWYQQTPGQGLQFLFEYFSETQRNKGNFPGRFSGRQFSNSRSEMNVSTLELGDSALYLCASRDIYNSPLHFGNGTRLTVT.

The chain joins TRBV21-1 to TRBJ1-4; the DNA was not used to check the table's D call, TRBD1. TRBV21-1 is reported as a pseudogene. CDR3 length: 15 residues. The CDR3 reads CASSKEAGTNEKLFF. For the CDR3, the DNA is TGTGCCAGCAGCAAAGAGGCAGGAACTAATGAAAAACTGTTTTTT.

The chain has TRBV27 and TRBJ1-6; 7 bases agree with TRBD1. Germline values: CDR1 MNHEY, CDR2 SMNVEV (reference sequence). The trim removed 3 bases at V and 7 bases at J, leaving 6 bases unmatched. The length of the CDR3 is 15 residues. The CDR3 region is CASSFNKGANSPLHF. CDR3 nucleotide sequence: TGTGCCAGCAGTTTTAATAAGGGGGCGAATTCACCCCTCCACTTT.